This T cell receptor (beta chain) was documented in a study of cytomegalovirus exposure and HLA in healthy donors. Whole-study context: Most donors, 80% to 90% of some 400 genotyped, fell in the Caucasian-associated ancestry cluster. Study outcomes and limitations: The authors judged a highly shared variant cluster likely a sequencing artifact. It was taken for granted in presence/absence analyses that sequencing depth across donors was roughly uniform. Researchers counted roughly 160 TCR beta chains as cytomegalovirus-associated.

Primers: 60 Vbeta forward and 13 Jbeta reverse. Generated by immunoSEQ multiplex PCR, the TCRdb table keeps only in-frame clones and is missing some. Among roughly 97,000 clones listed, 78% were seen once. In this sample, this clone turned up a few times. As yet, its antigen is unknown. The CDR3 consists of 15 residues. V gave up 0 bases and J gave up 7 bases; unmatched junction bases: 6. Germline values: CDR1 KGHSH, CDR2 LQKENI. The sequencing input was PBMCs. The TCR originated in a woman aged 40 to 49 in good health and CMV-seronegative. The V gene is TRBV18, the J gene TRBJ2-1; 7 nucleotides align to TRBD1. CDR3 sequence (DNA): TGTGCCAGCTCACCACCAGACAGGGTTCGTAATGAGCAGTTCTTC. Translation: CASSPPDRVRNEQFF.